The clone carrying this T cell receptor beta chain was seen ten or more times. What it recognizes is unknown. Amplification of TCR beta CDR3 regions was performed using RNA transcripts as template. The HTBI primer set served for first-round RT-PCR of the TCR CDR3. TCRdb recomputed calls from the multiplex PCR reads with MiXCR, one row per CDR3 protein. Of 500,000 to 550,000 distinct CDR3 sequences listed, around 20% are singletons. Patients aged 18 to 65 had newly diagnosed hyperthyroidism lasting under 2 months. The sample originates from a study of T cells in Graves' hyperthyroidism and ophthalmopathy. Study-wide results and caveats: Blood also contained most expanded thyroid clonotypes above 0.001. Stable hyperthyroidism was told apart from ophthalmopathy by a model built on 13 V-J features.

Sequencing used blood. This sequence was found in a man aged 18-30 years with Graves' hyperthyroidism.

The CDR3, as DNA: TGTGCCTCCTGGGGTGGGGTAGCTGGAAACACCATATATTTT. The encoded protein is CASWGGVAGNTIYF. The rearrangement links TRBV28 to TRBJ1-3; D unclear. Germline values: CDR1 MDHEN, CDR2 SYDVKM. The V and J ends lost 11 bases and 2 bases respectively, with 16 bases between them. The CDR3 runs to 14 residues.